The source of this T cell receptor (beta chain) is a study of T cell repertoires in cytomegalovirus infection (dated by TCRdb to 2018 to 2020). For the wider study: Because public TCR beta signatures pointed to carriage of CMV infection together with the matching HLA type, the HLA type of each donor mattered for the analysis.

Reads for this sample came from an Illumina HiSeq 1500. TCRdb redid the processing of the public reads, applying fastp at Q25 and MiXCR, and retained in-frame beta chains. Duplicate CDR3 protein sequences are folded into a single record with the most common DNA and genes. The sample table records over 100,000 distinct CDR3 sequences; around 10% of these occur just once. Jointly, the top ten make up approximately 33% of the sample. This clonotype was observed a few times. The specificity of this receptor is unknown. Per-nucleotide qualities are absent, and no much larger clonotype sits a single base away. Points the paper makes about the study in general: The ex vivo response was dominated by HLA-C-restricted CMV-specific TCR beta clonotypes, which also provided the single most frequent clonotype in two of eight donors. In both this cohort and an independent cohort of a few hundred donors, the cumulative frequency of public TCR beta family members distinguished carriers of CMV infection plus the relevant HLA type.

Sequencing input: PBMCs, sequenced either directly or after in vitro stimulation (not recorded which). This clonotype was sampled from a human donor in good health (CMV status not recorded). Some clones in this sample may be carry-over from other donors' samples.

The nucleotide sequence reads as follows: TGTGCCAGCAGCCCCGGGAATTCACCCCTCCACTTT. Its translation is CASSPGNSPLHF. The chain joins TRBV5-4 to TRBJ1-6; the D gene is unclear. The CDR3 measures 12 amino acids from cysteine to phenylalanine. The read is trimmed to its CDR3 DNA, 36 bases read in frame from base 1. V loses 4 bases of germline sequence and J loses 7 bases, and the interval between the two ends is 6 bases. For CDR1 and CDR2, the germline V gene (reference sequence) lists SGHNT and YYREEE.